This T cell receptor (beta chain) was found in a study of T cell changes during pregnancy in multiple sclerosis. The data were produced by immunoSEQ multiplex PCR, yet TCRdb's version contains in-frame clones alone and is incomplete. This table has tens of thousands of clones, approximately 92% appearing once. Regarding this clone: The sample carries other DNA sequences with the same CDR3.

The germline V gene encodes CDR1 SGHDT and CDR2 YYEEEE. The length of the CDR3 is 12 residues. The V gene lost 2 bases and the J gene lost 5 bases, with 6 bases spanning the gap. The clonotype comes from a female donor in good health, enrolled as a control in a pregnancy study. The V and J genes are TRBV5-6 and TRBJ2-3; unclear D gene. Sequenced here: peripheral blood, sampled in the third trimester of pregnancy. This CDR3 reads CASSLAGDTQYF. The CDR3, as DNA: TGTGCCAGCAGCTTAGCCGGAGATACGCAGTATTTT.